These 13 T cell receptor beta chains were all obtained from the same sample, sequenced in a study of beta chain features in type 1 diabetes. These receptors are not linked to any known antigen. General observations from the study: In every one of the four CD4+ subsets, TCRB CDR3s were moderately but significantly shorter in Type 1 diabetes patients.

Isolated RNA was reverse transcribed in full, so expressed TCRB transcripts were sequenced. Only in-frame clones appear in the TCRdb table, and some are missing; sequencing was by immunoSEQ multiplex PCR. The table records 300,000 to 400,000 clones, around 9.3% of them present only once. Material: central memory CD4+ T cells from blood. These receptors were taken from a man aged 25-45 years with type 1 diabetes.

This clone has just a few counts. This chain uses TRBV29-1 with TRBJ1-1; tentative D call: TRBD1 (5 bases). Trimming took 7 bases from V and 0 from J, leaving 12 bases between them. CDR1 is SQVTM and CDR2 is ANQGSEA in the germline V gene. This CDR3 has 13 amino acids. The CDR3 here is CSARAGMNTEAFF. The CDR3 DNA reads TGCAGCGCCAGGGCAGGGATGAACACTGAAGCTTTCTTT.

This clone was seen at least ten times. This sequence joins TRBV5-1 and TRBJ2-1; TRBD1 is a possible D gene (5 bases). The CDR3 consists of 12 residues. Looked up from germline, CDR1 is SGHRS and CDR2 is YFSETQ. V was shortened by 4 bases and J by 10 bases, with 12 bases between the two germline ends. The CDR3 region has the DNA TGCGCCAGCAGCGACCCAGGGAAGGAGCAGTTCTTC. Its protein is CASSDPGKEQFF.

The V gene is TRBV5-1, the J gene TRBJ2-2; D gene unclear. This CDR3 region has 16 residues. The germline CDR1 and CDR2 sequences are SGHRS and YFSETQ. The V and J ends lost 0 bases and 1 base respectively, with 10 bases between them. CDR3 coding DNA: TGCGCCAGCAGCTTGGTGGTCGCAGGGAACACCGGGGAGCTGTTTTTT. Encoded protein: CASSLVVAGNTGELFF.

On this clone itself: A far larger clone differs by one base, so this is likely a read error. This sequence joins TRBV5-1 and TRBJ1-6; TRBD1 matches 10 bases. Germline loops: CDR1 SGHRS, CDR2 YFSETQ. The CDR3 consists of 14 residues. The CDR3 nucleotides read TGCGCCAGCAGCGCGGACAGGGGGGATTCGCCCCTCCACTTT. Its protein is CASSADRGDSPLHF.

This clone was detected only a few times. The chain carries TRBV30 and TRBJ1-1; D remains unclear. Germline loops: CDR1 GTSNPN, CDR2 SVGIG (reference sequence). V lost 5 bases, J lost 7 bases, and 11 bases lay in between. The CDR3 extends over 11 amino acids. CDR3 amino acids: CAWRVGGEAFF. In DNA, the CDR3 is TGTGCCTGGCGGGTAGGTGGTGAAGCTTTCTTT.

This clone was seen many times. The genes are TRBV5-6 and TRBJ2-7; D unclear. CDR1 and CDR2 from the germline V gene are SGHDT and YYEEEE. This CDR3 contains 14 residues. Trimming stripped 4 bases from V and 3 bases from J, with 14 bases between. The CDR3 sequence: CASSVGLEFYEQYF. In DNA form, the CDR3 reads TGTGCCAGCAGCGTAGGGCTAGAGTTCTACGAGCAGTACTTC.

This rearrangement joins TRBV5-4 to TRBJ2-3; D is unresolved. The germline V and J ends were trimmed by 4 bases and 5 bases, with 14 bases remaining between them. Looked up from germline, CDR1 is SGHNT and CDR2 is YYREEE (reference sequence). CDR3 length equals 14 residues. The CDR3 loop reads CASSIPGGQDTQYF. The CDR3 DNA follows: TGTGCCAGCAGCATCCCGGGTGGGCAAGATACGCAGTATTTT.

The genes are TRBV7-2 and TRBJ2-1, with unresolved D. Trimming pared 6 bases from V and 3 bases from J, leaving 12 bases between. Looked up from germline, CDR1 is SGHTA and CDR2 is FQGNSA. The CDR3 has 14 amino acids. CDR3 in amino acids: CASSRPADYNEQFF. DNA of the CDR3: TGTGCCAGCAGTCGACCGGCAGACTACAATGAGCAGTTCTTC. Supplemented by reference TRBV7-2 and TRBJ2-1, the full variable domain reads GAGVSQSPSNKVTEKGKDVELRCDPISGHTALYWYRQSLGQGLEFLIYFQGNSAPDKSGLPSDRFSAERTGGSVSTLTIQRTQQEDSAVYLCASSRPADYNEQFFGPGTRLTVL.

This clone was found a few times. The gene calls are TRBV9 and TRBJ1-5; 11 nucleotides match TRBD1. Looked up from germline, CDR1 is SGDLS and CDR2 is YYNGEE. The CDR3 has 16 residues. The V and J ends lost 4 bases and 4 bases, in that order; junction bases with no gene match: 7. CDR3: CASSFGTGGLNQPQHF. As DNA, the CDR3 is TGTGCCAGCAGCTTCGGGACAGGGGGTTTAAATCAGCCCCAGCATTTT.

J is TRBJ1-3 and V is TRBV28; TRBD1 might be the D (5 bases). Trimming stripped 7 bases from V and 1 base from J, with 8 bases between. This CDR3 is built from 13 residues. Germline values: CDR1 MDHEN, CDR2 SYDVKM. The CDR3 nucleotides are TGTGCCAGCAAGGCAGGGTCTGGAAACACCATATATTTT. It encodes CASKAGSGNTIYF.

This clone was counted between two and nine times. CDR3 sequence: CASSKRWLPQETQYF. In nucleotides, the CDR3 is TGTGCCAGCAGCAAACGGTGGCTGCCCCAAGAGACCCAGTACTTC. V and J are TRBV21-1 and TRBJ2-5. TRBV21-1 is assigned pseudogene status. The CDR3 covers 15 residues.

The chain joins TRBV7-2 to TRBJ1-6, with D uncertain. With 5 bases removed from V and 7 bases from J, the gap between germline ends came to 15 bases. The CDR3 has 15 residues. Germline values: CDR1 SGHTA, CDR2 FQGNSA. The CDR3 DNA reads as TGTGCCAGCAGCCCACAACACCCATCCAATTCACCCCTCCACTTT. Translation: CASSPQHPSNSPLHF.

Only a few counts were recorded for this clone. The rearrangement links TRBV5-6 to TRBJ2-1; D unclear. V gave up 3 bases and J gave up 4 bases, with 11 bases separating them. The CDR3 is 14 amino acids. Germline values: CDR1 SGHDT, CDR2 YYEEEE. The CDR3 DNA follows: TGTGCCAGCAGCTCGACGGCAAAATACAATGAGCAGTTCTTC. Residues: CASSSTAKYNEQFF.